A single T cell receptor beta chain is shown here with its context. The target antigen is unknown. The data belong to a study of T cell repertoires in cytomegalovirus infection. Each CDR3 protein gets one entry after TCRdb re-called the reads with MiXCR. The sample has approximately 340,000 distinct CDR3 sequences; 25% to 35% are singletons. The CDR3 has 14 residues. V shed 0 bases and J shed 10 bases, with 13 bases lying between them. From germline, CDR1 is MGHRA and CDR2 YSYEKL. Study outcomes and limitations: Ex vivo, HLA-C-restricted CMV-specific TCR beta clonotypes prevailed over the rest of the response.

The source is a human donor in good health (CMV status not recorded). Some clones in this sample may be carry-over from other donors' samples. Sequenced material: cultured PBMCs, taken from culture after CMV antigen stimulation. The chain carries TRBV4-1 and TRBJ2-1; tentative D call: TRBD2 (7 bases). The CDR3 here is CASSQDPGGREQFF. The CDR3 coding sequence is TGCGCCAGCAGCCAAGATCCCGGGGGGCGGGAGCAGTTCTTC.